Listed below are T cell receptor beta chains from one sample, sequenced in a study of cytomegalovirus exposure and HLA in healthy donors. Sequencing was performed with immunoSEQ multiplex PCR; in TCRdb, only in-frame clones are kept and a portion is missing. The sample shows around 94,000 clones, about three fifths of them seen only once. The source material was PBMCs. These receptors were taken from a human donor in good health. The CDR3 runs from the conserved cysteine through the conserved F or W.

cdr3_length	j_call	v_call	cdr3_aa
13	TRBJ1-1	TRBV30	CACSTGLGTEAFF
15	TRBJ2-7	TRBV5-5	CASSLPGQGIYEQYF
17	TRBJ2-6	TRBV11-3	CASSLVVGASGANVLTF
18	TRBJ2-7	TRBV7-6	CASSLGATTGRKSYEQYF
16	TRBJ1-2	TRBV5-6	CASSGGDRENYYGYTF
12	TRBJ2-1	TRBV7-3	CASSLIAGVVFF
13	TRBJ2-1	TRBV25-1	CASSESVAGPAFF
16	TRBJ2-7	TRBV11-2	CASSRGLAGGTYEQYF
15	TRBJ2-1	TRBV13	CASSPRQKSYNEQFF
15	TRBJ2-1	TRBV10-3	CAISTGTSGNNEQFF
13	TRBJ1-1	TRBV6-1	CASRGFGVTEAFF
11	TRBJ2-1	TRBV6-4	CASSDGGEQFF
12	TRBJ2-1	TRBV27	CASSLTGVEQFF
13	TRBJ1-5	TRBV27	CASRRTVNQPQHF
14	TRBJ1-5	TRBV18	CASSLTGDNQPQHF
12	TRBJ2-5	TRBV29-1	CSVGGFAETQYF
16	TRBJ2-7	TRBV19	CASSRTSGRSSYEQYF
15	TRBJ2-3	TRBV21-1	CASAGRVFGTDTQYF
13	TRBJ1-1	TRBV30	CAWNGLMNTEAFF
14	TRBJ2-7	TRBV2	CASSEAGGKNEQYF
16	TRBJ2-7	TRBV23-1	CASSQSPWTRRYEQYF
12	TRBJ1-1	TRBV10-3	CAVRQGGNEAFF
15	TRBJ2-3	TRBV5-1	CASSELGRRSDTQYF
15	TRBJ1-1	TRBV4-2	CASSSRQGVNTEAFF
17	TRBJ2-7	TRBV7-9	CASSLAAIRDRVDEQYF
19	TRBJ1-4	TRBV5-1	CASSKTRRDSLLTNEKLFF
13	TRBJ1-5	TRBV29-1	CSVVFGGNQPQHF
14	TRBJ2-1	TRBV25-1	CASRLAGASYEQFF
15	TRBJ2-7	TRBV2	CASSRPGTGRDEQYF
17	TRBJ2-6	TRBV7-9	CASGGDRGLLGANVLTF
14	TRBJ2-1	TRBV9	CASSVTSGSNEQFF
15	TRBJ2-1	TRBV5-1	CASSLAVSSYNEQFF
15	TRBJ2-1	TRBV10-3	CAISPTSGTYNEQFF
16	TRBJ2-7	TRBV6-5	CASSYGLAGGSREQYF